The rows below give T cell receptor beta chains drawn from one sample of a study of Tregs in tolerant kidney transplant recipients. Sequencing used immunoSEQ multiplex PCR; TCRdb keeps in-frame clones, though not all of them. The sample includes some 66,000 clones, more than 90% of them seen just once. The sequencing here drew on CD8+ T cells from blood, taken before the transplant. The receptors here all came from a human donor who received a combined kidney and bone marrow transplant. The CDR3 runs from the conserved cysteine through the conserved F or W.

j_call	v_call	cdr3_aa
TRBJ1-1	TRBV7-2	CASSSRTGLMNTEAFF
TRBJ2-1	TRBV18	CASSSNHRVNEQFF
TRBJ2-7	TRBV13	CASSLAGQGPSYEQYF
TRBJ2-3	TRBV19	CASGTSRGYTQYF
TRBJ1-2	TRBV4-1	CASSQDLGHGYTF
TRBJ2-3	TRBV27	CASSLLAGTSTDTQYF
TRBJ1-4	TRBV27	CASSRQGRGEKLFF
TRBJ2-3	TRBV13	CASSLNRGQGDTDTQYF
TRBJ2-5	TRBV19	CASSLGGTQYF
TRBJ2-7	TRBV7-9	CASSLDRGHEQYF
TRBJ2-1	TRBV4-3	CASSQEVYRSYNEQFF
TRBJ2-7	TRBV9	CASSVGGVPSYEQYF
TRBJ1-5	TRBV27	CASSLQGAAQPQHF
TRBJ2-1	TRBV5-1	CASSRVRGTSGTNEQFF
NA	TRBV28	CATTESTYEQYF
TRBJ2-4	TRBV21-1	CASSKHSGRANIQYF
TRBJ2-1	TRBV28	CASSSEREENYNEQFF
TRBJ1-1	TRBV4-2	CASSQVMKGLSNTEAFF
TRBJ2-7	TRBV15	CATSAPGQGAKLSSYEQYF
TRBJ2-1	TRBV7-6	CASSLSPGPGYDEQFF
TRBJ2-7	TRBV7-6	CASSQGPSGNYEQYF
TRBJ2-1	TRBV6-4	CATGTGSNEQFF
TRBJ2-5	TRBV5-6	CASSPPEAGRQETQYF
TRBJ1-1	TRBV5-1	CASSLDQGMNTEAFF
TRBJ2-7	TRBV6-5	CASRLDRGHLYEQYF
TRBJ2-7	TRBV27	CASSLADRGSYEQYF
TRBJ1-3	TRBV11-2	CASSWPINSGNTIYF
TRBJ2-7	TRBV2	CASSDEPGHFEQYF
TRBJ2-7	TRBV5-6	CASSFGGSYEQYF
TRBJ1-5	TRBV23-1	CASSLNRGQSQPQHF
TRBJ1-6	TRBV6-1	CASSEAGTTVRPGLHF
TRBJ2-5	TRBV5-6	CASRDGLALGRTQYF
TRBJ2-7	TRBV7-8	CASSPSGSGYEQYF
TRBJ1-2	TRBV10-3	CAINSDRGYGYTF
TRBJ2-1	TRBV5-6	CASSSLSGEGNEQFF
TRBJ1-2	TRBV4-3	CASSQDFRTPNYGYTF
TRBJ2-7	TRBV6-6	CASIAGGLSYEQYF
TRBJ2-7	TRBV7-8	CASSLASKYEQYF
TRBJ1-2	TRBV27	CASSPGGNYGYTF
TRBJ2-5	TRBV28	CLPRDRVETQYF
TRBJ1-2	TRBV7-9	CASSQVSTGDGYTF
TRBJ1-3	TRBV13	CASSPGVSGNTIYF
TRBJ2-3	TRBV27	CASSSLATLTDTQYF
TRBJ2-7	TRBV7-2	CASSSLTGVNTYEQYF
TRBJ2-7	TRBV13	CASSAGSYEQYF
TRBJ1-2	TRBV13	CASSYLPQGRTNYGYTF
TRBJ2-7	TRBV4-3	CASSQDDSISYEQYF
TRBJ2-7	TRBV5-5	CASSYRGSYEQYF
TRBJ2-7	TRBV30	CAWNQIVSYEQYF
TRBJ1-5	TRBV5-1	CASSSVRDREIQPQHF
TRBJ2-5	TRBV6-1	CASSPGDRGETQYF
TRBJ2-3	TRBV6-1	CASSTRGSDTQYF
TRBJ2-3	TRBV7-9	CASSQGWTDTQYF
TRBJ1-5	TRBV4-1	CASSQGGTGSQPQHF